This T cell receptor beta chain was sequenced during a study of T cells after yellow fever vaccination. This clonotype was picked up a small number of times. Germline assignment: CDR1 SGHVS and CDR2 FQNEAQ. The CDR3 covers 16 residues. Trimming cost V 2 bases and J 5 bases; bases outside gene matches: 6. TCRdb re-called the 5' RACE reads with MiXCR, one entry per CDR3 protein. This table has a few hundred thousand distinct CDR3 sequences, around 6.8% appearing once. The input for sequencing was PBMCs, taken roughly 45 days after the first yellow fever vaccination. This TCR came from a man aged 18 to 35 who received the YFV17D yellow fever vaccine. The chain combines TRBV7-8 with TRBJ2-2, with 9 positions matching TRBD1. The CDR3 protein is CASSLPRDRATGELFF. CDR3 in DNA: TGTGCCAGCAGCTTACCCCGGGACAGGGCAACCGGGGAGCTGTTTTTT.